One and the same sample provided the 14 T cell receptor beta chains below, sequenced in a study of cytomegalovirus exposure and HLA in healthy donors. The PCR used 60 Vbeta and 13 Jbeta primers. Clones were read by immunoSEQ multiplex PCR, and TCRdb kept only the in-frame ones, dropping some. The repertoire includes 100,000 to 150,000 clones, 73% of them detected once, and 4% to 5.5% sits in the top ten. Input material: PBMCs. The source is a man in his 60s in good health and CMV-seropositive.

The chain recombines TRBV5-1 with TRBJ1-5; TRBD1 agrees at 9 bases. V lost 7 bases and J lost 0; bases outside the gene matches: 14. The CDR3 covers 18 residues. Germline V gives CDR1 SGHRS, CDR2 YFSETQ. The CDR3 region has the DNA TGCGCCAGCGATCCGGGACAGGGTCCAGTTTATAGCAATCAGCCCCAGCATTTT. Protein sequence: CASDPGQGPVYSNQPQHF.

V and J are TRBV2 and TRBJ2-1; TRBD1 aligns across 11 bases. The CDR3 is 15 amino acids. Germline-derived CDR1 and CDR2 are SNHLY and FYNNEI. Germline trimming cut 4 bases from V and 3 bases from J; bases unmatched to any gene: 2. DNA of the CDR3: TGTGCCAGCAGTGCGGGACAGGGGGGCTACAATGAGCAGTTCTTC. This codes for CASSAGQGGYNEQFF. The full variable domain, its missing parts supplied by reference TRBV2 and TRBJ2-1, is EPEVTQTPSHQVTQMGQEVILRCVPISNHLYFYWYRQILGQKVEFLVSFYNNEISEKSEIFDDQFSVERPDGSNFTLKIRSTKLEDSAMYFCASSAGQGGYNEQFFGPGTRLTVL.

CDR3 protein: CASSEVGLNTEAFF. CDR3 DNA: TGTGCCAGCAGTGAAGTCGGGTTGAACACTGAAGCTTTCTTT. The chain carries TRBV6-1 and TRBJ1-1; no reliable D call. Germline CDR1 reads MNHNS; CDR2 reads SASEGT. This CDR3 has 14 residues. The germline V and J ends were trimmed by 1 base and 0 bases, with 6 bases remaining between them.

The chain carries TRBV5-4 and TRBJ2-3; 13 bases align to TRBD2. Trimming removed 6 bases from V and 4 bases from J; junction bases left unmatched: 5. CDR1 is SGHNT, CDR2 YYREEE, per germline (reference sequence). The CDR3 sequence is 15 residues long. The CDR3 spells CASTPTSGGSDTQYF. DNA for the CDR3: TGTGCCAGCACGCCGACTAGCGGGGGGTCAGATACGCAGTATTTT.

The chain uses TRBV19 and TRBJ2-7; the match to TRBD1 covers 8 bases. V gave up 5 bases and J gave up 6 bases; unmatched junction bases: 6. The CDR3 loop spans 13 amino acids. Germline-derived CDR1 and CDR2 are LNHDA and SQIVND (reference sequence). The CDR3: CASSLDRAGEQYF. As DNA, the CDR3 is TGTGCCAGTAGTCTGGACAGGGCGGGCGAGCAGTACTTC.

The chain joins TRBV9 to TRBJ1-2; unclear D gene. Trimming left V 3 bases short and J 5 bases short, with 11 bases between. There are 13 residues in the CDR3. Germline values: CDR1 SGDLS, CDR2 YYNGEE. The CDR3 here is CASSGLTFYGYTF. The DNA of the CDR3 is TGTGCCAGCAGCGGCCTTACATTTTATGGCTACACCTTC.

The chain uses TRBV2 and TRBJ1-1; maybe TRBD1 (6 bases). V shed 6 bases and J shed 5 bases, with 16 bases lying between them. This CDR3 region has 14 residues. Germline values: CDR1 SNHLY, CDR2 FYNNEI. The CDR3 sequence: CASSLQGRWTEAFF. CDR3 in DNA: TGTGCCAGCAGCTTACAGGGTAGGTGGACTGAAGCTTTCTTT.

V and J are TRBV5-1 and TRBJ2-3; 7 bases align to TRBD2. This CDR3 region has 16 residues. The V gene's germline CDR1 is SGHRS and CDR2 YFSETQ. The trim removed 0 bases at V and 4 bases at J, leaving 8 bases unmatched. The CDR3 here is CASSLDGGITSDTQYF. For the CDR3, the DNA is TGCGCCAGCAGCTTGGACGGGGGGATAACCTCAGATACGCAGTATTTT.

The CDR3 here is CASSSTGGLGSPLHF. CDR3 nucleotides: TGTGCCAGCAGCTCTACTGGGGGGTTAGGTTCACCCCTCCACTTT. The V call is TRBV5-4, the J call TRBJ1-6, with a weak D call TRBD1 (5 bases). Looked up from germline, CDR1 is SGHNT and CDR2 is YYREEE (reference sequence). V dropped 3 bases and J dropped 9 bases, with 16 bases sitting between them. The CDR3 is made up of 15 amino acids.

V usage is TRBV2 and J usage is TRBJ2-7; 8 nucleotides match TRBD2. Germline values: CDR1 SNHLY, CDR2 FYNNEI. V was clipped by 2 bases and J by 0 bases; unmatched bases: 0. This CDR3 contains 14 residues. CDR3 region: CASSELAGSYEQYF. The CDR3 DNA is TGTGCCAGCAGTGAACTAGCGGGCTCCTACGAGCAGTACTTC. The full variable domain, rest sourced from reference TRBV2 and TRBJ2-7, is EPEVTQTPSHQVTQMGQEVILRCVPISNHLYFYWYRQILGQKVEFLVSFYNNEISEKSEIFDDQFSVERPDGSNFTLKIRSTKLEDSAMYFCASSELAGSYEQYFGPGTRLTVT.

The chain combines TRBV19 with TRBJ2-1, with D perhaps TRBD2 (5 bases). The ends were cut back, 2 bases at V and 2 bases at J, with 7 bases in the middle. The CDR3 length is 14 residues. The germline CDR1 and CDR2 sequences are LNHDA and SQIVND (reference sequence). CDR3 nucleotides: TGTGCCAGTAGTATAACCGGGGCCTACAATGAGCAGTTCTTC. Protein sequence: CASSITGAYNEQFF.

V usage is TRBV29-1 and J usage is TRBJ2-5, with a possible D match to TRBD2 (5 bases). Trimming took off 1 base at V and 5 bases at J, with 11 bases between the two ends. The CDR3 extends over 13 amino acids. Germline CDR1 and CDR2: SQVTM and ANQGSEA. DNA for the CDR3: TGCAGCGTTGAAGGAGGGCTCGGGGAGACCCAGTACTTC. Translation gives CSVEGGLGETQYF.

This clone was observed a few times. The chain has TRBV2 and TRBJ1-5; tentatively, D is TRBD1 (6 bases). CDR1 is SNHLY and CDR2 is FYNNEI in the germline V gene. This CDR3 spans 15 amino acids. V was trimmed by 6 bases and J by 7 bases, leaving 19 bases between them. In DNA form, the CDR3 reads TGTGCCAGCAGAGTGGGCTTAGGGGGTAACCAGCCCCAGCATTTT. It specifies CASRVGLGGNQPQHF.

This clone appeared a few times. The chain uses TRBV2 and TRBJ2-4, with a tentative D call TRBD1 (6 bases). CDR3 size: 14 residues. V lost 6 bases, J lost 2 bases, and 11 bases lay in between. Germline assignment: CDR1 SNHLY and CDR2 FYNNEI. The DNA of the CDR3 is TGTGCCAGCAGCGCGACAGGTACCAAAAACATTCAGTACTTC. Amino acid sequence: CASSATGTKNIQYF.